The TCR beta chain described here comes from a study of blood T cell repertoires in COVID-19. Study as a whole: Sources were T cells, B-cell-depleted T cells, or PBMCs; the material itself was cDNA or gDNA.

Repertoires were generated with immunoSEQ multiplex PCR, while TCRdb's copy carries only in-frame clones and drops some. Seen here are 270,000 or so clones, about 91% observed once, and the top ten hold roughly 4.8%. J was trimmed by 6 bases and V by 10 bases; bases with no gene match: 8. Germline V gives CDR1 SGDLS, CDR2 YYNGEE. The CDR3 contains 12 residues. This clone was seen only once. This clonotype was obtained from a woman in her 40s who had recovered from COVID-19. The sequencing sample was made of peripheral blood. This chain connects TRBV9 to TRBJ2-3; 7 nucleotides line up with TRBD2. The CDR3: CAPFGGRDTQYF. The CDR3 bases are TGTGCCCCATTCGGGGGGAGGGATACGCAGTATTTT.